Listed below are T cell receptor beta chains from one sample, sequenced in a study of shared T cell receptors in the human thymus. Using immunoSEQ multiplex PCR, the repertoire was profiled, and TCRdb retains in-frame clones only, with some absent. The sample includes over 350,000 clones, approximately 95% seen only once; the top ten take 0.015% to 0.025%. What was sequenced was thymocytes. Receptor source: a human donor. CDR3s include the opening cysteine and the closing phenylalanine or tryptophan. The order of the fields is clone size, V gene, J gene, D gene, CDR3 protein, CDR3 DNA. A D gene is named only where the DNA matches it firmly. Not every row has a clone size; where given, it reads once, few, many or a size class.

NA	TRBV27	TRBJ1-1	NA	CASSLLDPNTEAFF	TGTGCCAGCAGTTTACTGGACCCCAACACTGAAGCTTTCTTT
NA	TRBV7-4	TRBJ1-1	NA	CASSSRVEAFF	TGTGCCAGCAGCTCCAGGGTTGAAGCTTTCTTT
NA	TRBV27	TRBJ2-1	TRBD2	CASSLTSGRASIFYEQFF	TGTGCCAGCAGTCTTACTAGCGGGAGGGCCTCAATTTTCTATGAGCAGTTCTTC
NA	TRBV7-9	TRBJ2-7	TRBD2	CASRPGTSGAYEQYF	TGTGCCAGCAGACCTGGGACTAGCGGGGCCTACGAGCAGTACTTC
NA	TRBV4-3	TRBJ1-1	NA	CASSQEGLTGNTEAFF	TGCGCCAGCAGCCAAGAGGGCCTCACAGGGAACACTGAAGCTTTCTTT
NA	TRBV2	TRBJ1-5	NA	CASSEPHGGGQPQHF	TGTGCCAGCAGTGAACCCCACGGAGGGGGTCAGCCCCAGCATTTT
NA	TRBV7-9	TRBJ2-3	NA	CASSSRTVPFTDTQYF	TGTGCCAGCAGCTCTCGGACAGTCCCCTTCACAGATACGCAGTATTTT
NA	TRBV27	TRBJ1-5	NA	CASSLTGLKQPQHF	TGTGCCAGCAGTTTGACAGGTCTAAAGCAGCCCCAGCATTTT
NA	TRBV28	TRBJ1-4	NA	CASLKGLHNLGEKLFF	TGTGCCAGCCTCAAGGGGCTGCACAATTTGGGTGAAAAACTGTTTTTT
NA	TRBV28	TRBJ1-1	NA	CASTKRKFRTTEAFF	TGTGCCAGCACCAAACGGAAATTTAGGACCACTGAAGCTTTCTTT
NA	TRBV30	TRBJ2-1	NA	CAWGALISRQGRNEQFF	TGTGCCTGGGGGGCCCTCATTTCCCGACAAGGGAGAAATGAGCAGTTCTTC
NA	TRBV29-1	TRBJ1-1	NA	CSAGGSTKVPEAFF	TGCAGCGCCGGGGGCAGCACCAAAGTCCCCGAAGCTTTCTTT
NA	TRBV11-2	TRBJ2-1	TRBD2	CASSSRGSGSNEQFF	TGTGCCAGCAGCTCCCGGGGTAGCGGGAGCAATGAGCAGTTCTTC
NA	TRBV27	TRBJ2-7	TRBD1	CASKGRWGQGAREQYF	TGTGCCAGCAAGGGTAGGTGGGGACAGGGGGCGCGGGAGCAGTACTTC
NA	TRBV27	TRBJ2-7	TRBD2	CASSLTRLSGRAYEQYF	TGTGCCAGCAGTTTAACCCGCTTGAGCGGGAGGGCCTACGAGCAGTACTTC
once	TRBV7-2	TRBJ2-1	NA	CASSLMGLYNEQFF	TGTGCCAGCAGCTTGATGGGATTATACAATGAGCAGTTCTTC
NA	TRBV20-1	TRBJ2-1	NA	CSASLPGEQFF	TGCAGTGCTTCCCTACCCGGCGAGCAGTTCTTC
NA	TRBV9	TRBJ2-7	TRBD1	CASSANRGRNEQYF	TGTGCCAGCAGCGCGAACAGGGGGCGGAACGAGCAGTACTTC
NA	TRBV7-9	TRBJ2-3	TRBD2	CASSLASGRSKDTQYF	TGTGCCAGCAGCTTAGCAAGCGGGAGGAGTAAAGATACGCAGTATTTT
once	TRBV14	TRBJ2-1	NA	CASSRHRGRKEQFF	TGTGCCAGCAGCCGACACCGGGGCCGCAAGGAGCAGTTCTTC
NA	TRBV28	TRBJ2-3	TRBD2	CATRLALMRTDTQYF	TGTGCCACCAGACTAGCCCTGATGAGGACAGATACGCAGTATTTT
NA	TRBV7-2	TRBJ1-5	NA	CASSSPVGTGQPQHF	TGTGCCAGCAGCTCACCTGTGGGGACGGGGCAGCCCCAGCATTTT
NA	TRBV7-8	TRBJ2-7	NA	CASSSEYRLEQYF	TGTGCCAGCAGCTCCGAATACCGCCTCGAGCAGTACTTC
NA	TRBV19	TRBJ2-7	TRBD2	CASSTLFDRRLAGGFHEQYF	TGTGCCAGTAGTACCCTCTTCGACCGACGACTAGCGGGAGGATTCCACGAGCAGTACTTC
NA	TRBV6-1	TRBJ2-3	NA	CASSEEPPRYTDTQYF	TGTGCCAGCAGTGAAGAACCGCCTAGGTACACAGATACGCAGTATTTT
once	TRBV25-1	TRBJ2-7	TRBD2	CASSRLADRSGEQYF	TGTGCCAGCAGTAGACTAGCGGACCGGTCGGGCGAGCAGTACTTC
NA	TRBV7-9	TRBJ2-2	NA	CASSFGTTNTGELFF	TGTGCCAGCAGCTTCGGGACCACGAACACCGGGGAGCTGTTTTTT
NA	TRBV28	TRBJ2-1	NA	CASRPGLYNEQFF	TGTGCCAGCAGGCCAGGGCTATACAATGAGCAGTTCTTC
NA	TRBV7-8	TRBJ2-7	TRBD2	CASSPPGLVTEQYF	TGTGCCAGCAGCCCACCGGGACTAGTAACCGAGCAGTACTTC
NA	TRBV10-3	TRBJ2-2	TRBD2	CAIRDTSGRGTGELFF	TGTGCCATCAGGGATACTAGCGGGAGAGGCACCGGGGAGCTGTTTTTT
once	TRBV6-5	TRBJ1-1	TRBD1	CASSHQGVNTEAFF	TGTGCCAGCAGTCACCAGGGGGTGAACACTGAAGCTTTCTTT
NA	TRBV21-1	TRBJ2-5	NA	CASSKANFKGRLQETQYF	TGTGCCAGCAGCAAAGCGAATTTTAAGGGCCGATTGCAAGAGACCCAGTACTTC
NA	TRBV7-2	TRBJ2-7	NA	CASSRRLVKTYEQYF	TGTGCCAGCAGCAGGCGACTAGTGAAGACCTACGAGCAGTACTTC
once	TRBV7-8	TRBJ1-5	NA	CASNGGEGNQPQHF	TGTGCCAGCAACGGGGGAGAAGGCAATCAGCCCCAGCATTTT
NA	TRBV7-2	TRBJ2-7	NA	CASSSSPLGEASYEQYF	TGTGCCAGCAGCTCCTCACCCTTGGGAGAGGCATCCTACGAGCAGTACTTC
NA	TRBV6-1	TRBJ2-1	NA	CASAPRGGVYNEQFF	TGTGCCAGTGCACCCCGCGGAGGGGTCTACAATGAGCAGTTCTTC
NA	TRBV4-2	TRBJ1-3	NA	CASSQVPKRSRISGNTIYF	TGTGCCAGCAGCCAAGTTCCGAAGCGGTCCAGAATCTCTGGAAACACCATATATTTT